This entry features one T cell receptor (beta chain) sequence. The specificity of this receptor is unknown. No much larger clone exists at a distance of one base, and base qualities are not known. TCRbeta CDR3 regions were amplified from genomic DNA by means of the immunoSEQ Assay, a bias-controlled multiplex PCR. The source study handled its data this way. The number of nucleated cells in each sample was estimated by amplification of reference gene primers within the assay. To quantify the absolute abundance of each unique TCRbeta CDR3 rearrangement, sequence reads were collapsed and filtered. Productive Simpson clonality was computed per sample as the square root of Simpson's diversity index over productive rearrangements. TCRdb took over this immuneACCESS table, retaining in-frame rearrangements with V and J assigned. Such tables are incomplete; in checked studies, under half of the missing clones stem from an unresolved V gene, and the remainder is unexplained. V, J and clone size were drawn from that table, and D and trimming were deduced from the DNA. The sample contains about 250,000 clones, about 82% of them found a single time. Of the sample, approximately 6.3% is held by the ten largest clones.

Whole blood was collected in K2EDTA tubes by collaborating institutions according to the institutions' own protocols. Collaborator samples were shipped for TCRbeta analysis as frozen whole blood, isolated PBMCs, or DNA extracted from either sample type. The CDR3 runs 14 amino acids, cysteine and phenylalanine included. Just the 42-base CDR3 DNA is kept, in frame starting at base 1. Trimming takes 6 bases from V and 0 bases from J, and the germline ends sit 12 bases apart. Taken from the germline V gene, the CDR1 and CDR2 loops are MNHEY and SVGAGI. The sample belongs to a study of blood T cell repertoires in COVID-19 (dated by TCRdb to 2018 to 2021). For context, the study as a whole: Samples covering the acute and convalescent phases of COVID-19 were provided by collaborators in the United States, Italy and Spain. The prospective study material was composed of cDNA or gDNA derived from T cells, B-cell-depleted T cells, or PBMCs. Deeply sampled blood TCRbeta repertoires from subjects exposed to, actively infected with, or recovered from COVID-19 were included in the dataset. The repertoires were released in a freely available public database meant as a resource for research on the immune response to SARS-CoV-2. Samples came from the ongoing ImmuneRACE study (first 160 participants) plus 1,254 subjects from 6 global collaborators. Sample metadata almost always included a de-identified subject ID, COVID-19 status, age in years and sex. Where available, HLA class I and class II types were obtained from metadata supplied by the sample provider rather than from assay-based typing.

Beyond this particular receptor, the publication reports: Clinical and demographic metadata were provided uncurated, with the amount varying by source and participant.

The sequence is built from TRBV6-5 and TRBJ2-7; TRBD2 is possibly the D segment (5 matching bases). The sequencing sample was made of peripheral blood. This sequence originates from an older woman with active or convalescent COVID-19. The CDR3 loop reads CASRQEESSYEQYF. The base sequence is TGTGCCAGCAGGCAGGAGGAAAGCTCCTACGAGCAGTACTTC.